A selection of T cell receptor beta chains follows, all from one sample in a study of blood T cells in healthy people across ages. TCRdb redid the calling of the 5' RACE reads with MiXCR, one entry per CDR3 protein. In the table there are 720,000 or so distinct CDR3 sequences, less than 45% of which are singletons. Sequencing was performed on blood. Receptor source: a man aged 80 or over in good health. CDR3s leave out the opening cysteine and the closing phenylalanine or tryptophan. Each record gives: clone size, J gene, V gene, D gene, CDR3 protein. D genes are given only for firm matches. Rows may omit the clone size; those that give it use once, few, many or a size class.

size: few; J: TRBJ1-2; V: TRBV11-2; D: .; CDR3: ASSPGSSTGYT
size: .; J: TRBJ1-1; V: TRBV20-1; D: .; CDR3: SARDPRLGEAF
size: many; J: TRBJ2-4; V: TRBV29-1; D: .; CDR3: SVEGSLVPPDLAKNIQY
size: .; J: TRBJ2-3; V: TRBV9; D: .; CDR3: ASSVSGGSTDTQY
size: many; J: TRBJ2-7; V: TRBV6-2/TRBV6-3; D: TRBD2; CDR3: ASRRLAGGYEQY
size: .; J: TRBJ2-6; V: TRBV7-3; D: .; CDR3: ASSLTGGANVLT
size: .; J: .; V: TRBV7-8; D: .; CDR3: ASSLVTSSETQY
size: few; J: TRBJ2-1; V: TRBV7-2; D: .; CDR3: ASSSNLYRSYNEQF
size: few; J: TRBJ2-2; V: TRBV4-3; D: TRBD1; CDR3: ASSQGTGGTGELF
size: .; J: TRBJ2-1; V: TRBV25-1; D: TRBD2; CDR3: ASARTSGSYNEQF
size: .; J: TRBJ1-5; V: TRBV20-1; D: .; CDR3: SARDSLMGLGLSNQPQH
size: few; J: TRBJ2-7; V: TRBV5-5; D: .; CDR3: ASSCKGRPDYEQY
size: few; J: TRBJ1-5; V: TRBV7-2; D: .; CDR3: ASSLSGLPFQPQH
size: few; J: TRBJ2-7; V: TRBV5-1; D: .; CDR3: ASSLAQNEQY
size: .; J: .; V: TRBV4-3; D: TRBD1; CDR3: ASSQAWTGAYEQY
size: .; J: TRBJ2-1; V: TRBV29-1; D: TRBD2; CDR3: SVGSGGNEQF
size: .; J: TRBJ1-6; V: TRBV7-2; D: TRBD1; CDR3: ASSLIGEGAGNSPLH
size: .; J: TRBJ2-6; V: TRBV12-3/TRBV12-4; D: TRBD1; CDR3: ASSSGTGAGANVLT
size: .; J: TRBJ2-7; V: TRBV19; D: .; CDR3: ASSIGQNSREQY
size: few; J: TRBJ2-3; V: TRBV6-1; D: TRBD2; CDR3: ASRGGLGLADSTDTQY
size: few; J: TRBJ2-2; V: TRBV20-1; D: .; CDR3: SARPTGVTGELF
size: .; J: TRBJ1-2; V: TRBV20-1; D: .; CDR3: SARVRGAFYGYT
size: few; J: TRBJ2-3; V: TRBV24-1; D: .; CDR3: ATSDSTGRTDTQY
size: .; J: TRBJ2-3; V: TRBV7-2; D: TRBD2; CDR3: ASSLVVGTSGLYTDTQY
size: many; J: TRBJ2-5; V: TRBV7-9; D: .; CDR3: ASSLPSTTRETQY
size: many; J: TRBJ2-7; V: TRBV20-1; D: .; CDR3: SARDLAGTKYEQY
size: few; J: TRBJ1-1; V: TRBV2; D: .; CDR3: ASRGRRNTEAF
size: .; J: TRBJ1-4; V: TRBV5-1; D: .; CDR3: ASSSDGNEKLF
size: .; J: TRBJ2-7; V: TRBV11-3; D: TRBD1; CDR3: ASGLRTGVDEQY
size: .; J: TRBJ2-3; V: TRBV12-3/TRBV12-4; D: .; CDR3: ASRHPSADTQY
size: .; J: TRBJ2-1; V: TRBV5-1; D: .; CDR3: ASSLQAVYNEQF
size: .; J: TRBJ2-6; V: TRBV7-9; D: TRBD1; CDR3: ASSRDRGQSGANVLT
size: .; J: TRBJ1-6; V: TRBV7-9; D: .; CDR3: ASSLSGRGYSPLH
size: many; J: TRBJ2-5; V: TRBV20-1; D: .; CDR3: SAGPSQETQY
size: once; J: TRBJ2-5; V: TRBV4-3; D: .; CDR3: ASSLQRGATTLFDEQY
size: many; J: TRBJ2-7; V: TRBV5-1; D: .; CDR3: ASSLQLGYEQY
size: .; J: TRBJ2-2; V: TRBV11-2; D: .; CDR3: ASSLDLLQVPGELF
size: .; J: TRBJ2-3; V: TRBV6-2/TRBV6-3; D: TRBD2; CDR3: ASSPGLAGADTQY
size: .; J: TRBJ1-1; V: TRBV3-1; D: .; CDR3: ASSPNRVLSTEAF
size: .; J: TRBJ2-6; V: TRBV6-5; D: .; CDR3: ASTLRPISGANVLT
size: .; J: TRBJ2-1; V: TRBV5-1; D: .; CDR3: AGSLVRGRNEQF
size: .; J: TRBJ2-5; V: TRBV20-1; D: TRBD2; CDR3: SAFSGGNRETQY
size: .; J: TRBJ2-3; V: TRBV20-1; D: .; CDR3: SARRGRGALADTQY
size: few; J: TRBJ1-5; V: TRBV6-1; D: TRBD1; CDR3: ASSETGGYNQPQH
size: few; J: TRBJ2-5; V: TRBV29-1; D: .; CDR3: SVVNAGHVETQY